Listed here are 24 T cell receptor beta chains from one sample, sequenced in a study of T cell repertoires in cytomegalovirus infection. TCRdb fed the reads into MiXCR, producing one record per CDR3 protein. This table holds approximately 750,000 distinct CDR3 sequences, about 40% found once. Sequencing used PBMCs. The receptors were gathered from a human donor in good health (CMV status not recorded). Some clones in this sample may be carry-over from other donors' samples.

This clonotype came up a few times. V and J are TRBV7-9 and TRBJ1-5, with TRBD1 matching over 8 bases. V dropped 5 bases and J dropped 5; count of bases not matched to a gene: 11. Germline CDR1 SEHNR, CDR2 FQNEAQ (reference sequence). The CDR3 consists of 16 residues. The CDR3 bases are TGTGCCAGCAGCGACTATGGCAGGGGGCTTGATCAGCCCCAGCATTTT. Amino acid sequence: CASSDYGRGLDQPQHF.

There are a few counts of this clonotype. The gene calls are TRBV19 and TRBJ2-2, with D tentatively TRBD2 (5 bases). V lost 8 bases and J lost 6, with 19 bases in between. CDR3 size: 15 residues. Per germline, CDR1 LNHDA and CDR2 SQIVND (reference sequence). The CDR3 DNA reads as TGTGCCAGTTCCCCCGTGGGGAGTGTTGCCGGGGAGCTGTTTTTT. Translating gives CASSPVGSVAGELFF.

CDR3 sequence (DNA): TGTGCCAGTACCGAGACAGGGGTATCCTACAATGAGCAGTTCTTC. It codes for CASTETGVSYNEQFF. J is TRBJ2-1 and V is TRBV19, with 8 positions matching TRBD1. Germline values: CDR1 LNHDA, CDR2 SQIVND (reference sequence). The CDR3 runs 15 residues. V lost 7 bases to trimming and J lost 1 base; unmatched junction nucleotides: 6.

The rearrangement joins TRBV14 to TRBJ2-7, with TRBD1 matching over 7 bases. The CDR3 runs 14 residues. With V trimmed by 3 bases and J by 4 bases, 6 bases remained unmatched. Germline CDR1 reads SGHDN; CDR2 reads FVKESK. CDR3 residues: CASSHQTGIYEQYF. The CDR3 DNA is TGTGCCAGCAGCCACCAGACAGGGATATACGAGCAGTACTTC.

This clonotype was observed a few times. The chain employs TRBV7-6 and TRBJ1-2; the match to TRBD1 covers 7 bases. CDR1 is SGHVS and CDR2 is FNYEAQ in the germline V gene. The CDR3 runs 16 residues. V shed 4 bases and J 8 bases; nucleotides not matched to a gene: 16. The CDR3 protein is CASSSPLQGNAVGYTF. Written as DNA, the CDR3 is TGTGCCAGCAGCTCCCCTTTACAGGGGAATGCGGTAGGCTACACCTTC.

The chain links TRBV15 to TRBJ2-7; D not certain. CDR3 length equals 12 residues. The V end was cut by 3 bases, the J end by 5 bases, with 8 bases between. Per germline, CDR1 LNHNV and CDR2 YYDKDF (reference sequence). The CDR3 is CATSSPANEQYF. For the CDR3, the DNA is TGTGCCACCAGCAGTCCAGCCAACGAGCAGTACTTC.

The rearrangement joins TRBV12-3 or TRBV12-4 to TRBJ1-2; 7 positions match TRBD1. The CDR3 has 14 amino acids. The trim removed 6 bases at V and 4 bases at J, leaving 8 bases unmatched. DNA of the CDR3: TGTGCCAGCAGCCCAACTTGGACAGGCTATGGCTACACCTTC. Protein: CASSPTWTGYGYTF.

The chain carries TRBV27 and TRBJ2-1; D not resolved. Trimming cost V 5 bases and J 2 bases, with 4 bases left between them. This CDR3 has 12 residues. Germline CDR1 MNHEY, CDR2 SMNVEV (reference sequence). As DNA, the CDR3 is TGTGCCAGCAGTCATGCCTACAATGAGCAGTTCTTC. As protein: CASSHAYNEQFF.

This clonotype was counted between two and nine times. The chain couples TRBV6-1 to TRBJ1-5, with unresolved D. The CDR3 is 11 residues long. The germline gives CDR1 MNHNS, CDR2 SASEGT. V was pared by 8 bases and J by 6 bases, with 8 bases between. CDR3: CASGDFQPQHF. Here the CDR3 DNA reads TGTGCCAGCGGGGATTTTCAGCCCCAGCATTTT.

V is TRBV7-6 and J is TRBJ2-5; tentative D call: TRBD2 (7 bases). The ends were cut back, 1 base at V and 4 bases at J, with 16 bases in the middle. Germline V gives CDR1 SGHVS, CDR2 FNYEAQ. The CDR3 runs to 16 residues. This CDR3 is CASSLGGGPIGETQYF. CDR3 sequence (DNA): TGTGCCAGCAGCTTAGGGGGGGGGCCTATAGGAGAGACCCAGTACTTC.

The chain is built from TRBV28 and TRBJ1-5; D unresolved. CDR1 and CDR2 (germline): MDHEN, SYDVKM. The CDR3 length is 12 residues. Trimming shortened V by 3 bases and J by 12 bases, and 12 bases separated the two germline ends. CDR3 sequence: CASSLSMASQHF. As DNA, the CDR3 is TGTGCCAGCAGTTTGTCCATGGCAAGCCAGCATTTT.

This clonotype was counted a few times. This sequence joins TRBV6-1 and TRBJ2-7; TRBD2 matches 11 bases. Germline V lookup: CDR1 MNHNS, CDR2 SASEGT. V dropped 5 bases and J dropped 3; count of bases not matched to a gene: 12. This CDR3 region has 17 residues. The CDR3 reads CASSLPATTSGSYEQYF. CDR3 DNA sequence: TGTGCCAGCAGTCTCCCGGCTACTACTAGCGGGAGCTACGAGCAGTACTTC.

The chain combines TRBV12-3 or TRBV12-4 with TRBJ1-2; D is unclear. The V and J ends lost 11 bases and 0 bases respectively, with 13 bases between them. This CDR3 comprises 13 residues. The CDR3 DNA reads TGTGCCTCCGGGCCCGGAGCTAACTATGGCTACACCTTC. Translating it yields CASGPGANYGYTF.

V gene TRBV28 combines with J gene TRBJ1-2, with D tentatively TRBD1 (5 bases). V was cut by 2 bases and J by 5 bases, with 18 bases left in between. CDR1 and CDR2 (germline): MDHEN, SYDVKM. This CDR3 has 16 amino acids. The CDR3 reads CASSLNLLQGSYGYTF. CDR3 bases: TGTGCCAGCAGTTTAAATCTTCTGCAGGGTAGTTATGGCTACACCTTC.

The rearrangement uses TRBV7-2 and TRBJ2-3; no reliable D call. V was pared by 8 bases and J by 0 bases, with 15 bases between. This CDR3 has 15 residues. The germline V gene has CDR1 SGHTA and CDR2 FQGNSA. CDR3 nucleotide sequence: TGTGCCAGCGGTCTCGACGCGAGTAGCACAGATACGCAGTATTTT. Amino acids: CASGLDASSTDTQYF.

The chain recombines TRBV25-1 with TRBJ1-1; 7 nucleotides agree with TRBD1. The CDR3 covers 15 residues. Unmatched junction bases numbered 3, after V lost 1 base and J lost 1 base. CDR1 and CDR2 from the germline V gene are MGHDK and SYGVNS. DNA for the CDR3: TGTGCCAGCAGTGAATCCGGGACAGCGAACACTGAAGCTTTCTTT. Translation: CASSESGTANTEAFF.

The chain recombines TRBV5-4 with TRBJ2-3; TRBD1 agrees at 9 bases. The trim removed 4 bases at V and 5 bases at J, leaving 8 bases unmatched. Looked up from germline, CDR1 is SGHNT and CDR2 is YYREEE (reference sequence). This CDR3 has 15 residues. CDR3 sequence (DNA): TGTGCCAGCAGCGCTGTGGACAGGGGCCAAGATACGCAGTATTTT. Translated, it gives CASSAVDRGQDTQYF.

This clonotype was observed a handful of times. The chain couples TRBV24-1 to TRBJ2-7; no definite D call. Looked up from germline, CDR1 is KGHDR and CDR2 is SFDVKD. Trimming stripped 3 bases from V and 3 bases from J, with 8 bases between. CDR3 length equals 13 residues. The CDR3 protein is CATSDHKSYEQYF. The CDR3 bases are TGTGCCACCAGTGATCATAAGAGCTACGAGCAGTACTTC.

This chain uses TRBV7-3 with TRBJ1-5; D gene ambiguous. The germline CDR1 and CDR2 sequences are SGHTA and FQGTGA. The germline V and J ends were trimmed by 4 bases and 3 bases, with 13 bases remaining between them. This CDR3 has 15 amino acids. In DNA, the CDR3 is TGTGCCAGCAGCTCCAGATTGACGGCCAATCAGCCCCAGCATTTT. This codes for CASSSRLTANQPQHF.

This clonotype has more than one count but fewer than ten. This rearrangement joins TRBV7-2 to TRBJ2-7; D might be TRBD1 or TRBD2, each matching 7 bases. Germline CDR1 is SGHTA and CDR2 is FQGNSA. This CDR3 has 15 amino acids. Trimming pared 5 bases from V and 3 bases from J, leaving 17 bases between. This CDR3 reads CASSRQGGVSYEQYF. The CDR3 region has the DNA TGTGCCAGCAGCCGCCAGGGGGGGGTGAGCTACGAGCAGTACTTC.

This clonotype was seen ten or more times. This chain joins TRBV7-9 and TRBJ2-7; maybe TRBD1 (5 bases). Germline loops: CDR1 SEHNR, CDR2 FQNEAQ (reference sequence). Trimming removed 5 bases from V and 7 bases from J, with 21 bases in between. CDR3 size: 15 residues. CDR3 amino acids: CASSPMVGVLREQYF. The CDR3 coding sequence is TGTGCCAGCAGCCCCATGGTAGGGGTACTTCGAGAGCAGTACTTC.

A remark on this clonotype: No conserved phenylalanine or tryptophan is present at the end of the CDR3, so a read error is the likely explanation. The chain carries TRBV18 and TRBJ2-5, with no clear D. There are 15 residues in the CDR3. The germline gives CDR1 KGHSH, CDR2 LQKENI. V shed 3 bases and J shed 2 bases, with 13 bases lying between them. The CDR3 coding sequence is TGTGCCAGCTCACCGAGACTGACCCTTCAAGAGACCCAGTACTCC. Amino acid sequence: CASSPRLTLQETQYS.

V usage is TRBV19 and J usage is TRBJ1-1; no clear D. Germline assignment: CDR1 LNHDA and CDR2 SQIVND (reference sequence). This CDR3 has 13 residues. Deletions cut 0 bases from V and 10 bases from J, with 12 bases between. The CDR3 spells CASSIDLAAGAFF. The CDR3 nucleotides read TGTGCCAGTAGTATAGATCTGGCCGCAGGAGCTTTCTTT.

In this sample, this clonotype turned up many times. This rearrangement joins TRBV7-9 to TRBJ1-5; possibly TRBD1 for D (5 bases). The germline gives CDR1 SEHNR, CDR2 FQNEAQ (reference sequence). This CDR3 has 15 residues. V lost 4 bases and J lost 8, with 18 bases in between. The CDR3 DNA reads TGTGCCAGCAGCTCACTGGGGACCGGGATGGAGCCCCAGCATTTT. It codes for CASSSLGTGMEPQHF. The full variable domain, with the rest looked up from reference TRBV7-9 and TRBJ1-5, is DTGVSQNPRHKITKRGQNVTFRCDPISEHNRLYWYRQTLGQGPEFLTYFQNEAQLEKSRLLSDRFSAERPKGSFSTLEIQRTEQGDSAMYLCASSSLGTGMEPQHFGDGTRLSIL.